The sample holds a few counts of the clone carrying this TCR beta chain. Its antigen is undetermined. Only in-frame clones appear in the TCRdb table, and some are missing; sequencing was by immunoSEQ multiplex PCR. This table holds roughly 150,000 clones, roughly 86% found once. These data originate in a study of cytotoxic CD8 clonotypes in ibrutinib-treated CLL. Study in general: Among the patients, over 9 presented as relapsed/refractory and roughly 14 as treatment-naive; roughly 17 showed unmutated IGHV. Study-level points and caveats: In comparison with age-matched healthy donors, baseline clonality was higher and tracked circulating CD8+ T-cell counts. Clonality climbed at ibrutinib response, then dropped toward baseline at progression.

CDR3 length: 15 residues. The germline CDR1 and CDR2 sequences are SGHKS and YYEKEE (reference sequence). Trimming shortened V by 2 bases and J by 5 bases, and 17 bases separated the two germline ends. This sample comprised PBMCs, obtained after 12 months of ibrutinib treatment. This receptor was obtained from a human donor with chronic lymphocytic leukemia. The rearrangement links TRBV5-5 to TRBJ2-7; D could derive from TRBD1 or TRBD2 (5 bases each). DNA of the CDR3: TGTGCCAGCAGCTTCGGTTTCAGGGCGGGCGACGAGCAGTACTTC. Protein: CASSFGFRAGDEQYF.